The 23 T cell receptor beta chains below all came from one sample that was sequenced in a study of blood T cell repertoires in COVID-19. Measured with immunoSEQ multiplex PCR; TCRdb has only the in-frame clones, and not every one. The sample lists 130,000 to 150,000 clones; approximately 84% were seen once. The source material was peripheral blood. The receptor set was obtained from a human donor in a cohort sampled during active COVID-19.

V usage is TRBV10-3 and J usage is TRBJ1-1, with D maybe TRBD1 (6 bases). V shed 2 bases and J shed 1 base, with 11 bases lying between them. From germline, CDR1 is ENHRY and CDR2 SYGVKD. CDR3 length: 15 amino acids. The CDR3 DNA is TGTGCCATCAGTGAGAACCCAGGGGAGAACACTGAAGCTTTCTTT. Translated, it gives CAISENPGENTEAFF.

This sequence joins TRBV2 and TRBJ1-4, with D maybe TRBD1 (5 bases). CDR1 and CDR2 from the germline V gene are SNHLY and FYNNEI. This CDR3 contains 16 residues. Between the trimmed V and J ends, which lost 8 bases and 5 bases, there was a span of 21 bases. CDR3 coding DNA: TGTGCCAGCCTCCGGGGCCCCGGGGGGGAGAATGAAAAACTGTTTTTT. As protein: CASLRGPGGENEKLFF.

The CDR3 loop is CASTQNTEAFF. CDR3 nucleotides: TGTGCCAGCACCCAGAACACTGAAGCTTTCTTT. The chain recombines TRBV12-3 or TRBV12-4 with TRBJ1-1; D not certain. V lost 7 bases and J 1 base, leaving 4 bases between the germline ends. The CDR3 totals 11 residues.

The CDR3 protein is CASSVRQDSTDTQYF. As DNA, the CDR3 is TGTGCCAGCAGTGTGCGACAGGACAGCACAGATACGCAGTATTTT. The rearrangement joins TRBV2 to TRBJ2-3; maybe TRBD1 (6 bases). This CDR3 comprises 15 residues. Trimming took off 4 bases at V and 0 bases at J, with 11 bases between the two ends. Germline loops: CDR1 SNHLY, CDR2 FYNNEI. Full variable domain (missing parts from reference TRBV2 and TRBJ2-3): EPEVTQTPSHQVTQMGQEVILRCVPISNHLYFYWYRQILGQKVEFLVSFYNNEISEKSEIFDDQFSVERPDGSNFTLKIRSTKLEDSAMYFCASSVRQDSTDTQYFGPGTRLTVL.

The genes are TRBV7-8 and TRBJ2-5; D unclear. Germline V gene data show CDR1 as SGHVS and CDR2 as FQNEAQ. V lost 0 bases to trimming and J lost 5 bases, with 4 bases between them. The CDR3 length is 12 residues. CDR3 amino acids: CASSLASETQYF. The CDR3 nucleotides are TGTGCCAGCAGCTTAGCGTCGGAGACCCAGTACTTC.

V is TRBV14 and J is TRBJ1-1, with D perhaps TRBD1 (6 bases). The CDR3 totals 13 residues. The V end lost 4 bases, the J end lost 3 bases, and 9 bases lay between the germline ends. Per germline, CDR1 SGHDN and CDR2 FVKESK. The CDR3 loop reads CASSPHRDTEAFF. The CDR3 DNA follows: TGTGCCAGCAGCCCGCACAGGGACACTGAAGCTTTCTTT.

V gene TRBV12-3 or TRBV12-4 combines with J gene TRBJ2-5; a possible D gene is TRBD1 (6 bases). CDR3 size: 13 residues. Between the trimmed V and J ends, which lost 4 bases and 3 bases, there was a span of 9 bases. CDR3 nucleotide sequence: TGTGCCAGCAGTTACAGGGTAGAAGAGACCCAGTACTTC. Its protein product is CASSYRVEETQYF.

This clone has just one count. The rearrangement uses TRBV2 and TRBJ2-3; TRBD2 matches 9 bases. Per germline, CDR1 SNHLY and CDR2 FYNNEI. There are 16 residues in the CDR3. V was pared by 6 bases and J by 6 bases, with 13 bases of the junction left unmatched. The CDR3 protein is CASSADQAGGGDTQYF. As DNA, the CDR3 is TGTGCCAGCAGCGCTGACCAAGCGGGGGGCGGGGATACGCAGTATTTT.

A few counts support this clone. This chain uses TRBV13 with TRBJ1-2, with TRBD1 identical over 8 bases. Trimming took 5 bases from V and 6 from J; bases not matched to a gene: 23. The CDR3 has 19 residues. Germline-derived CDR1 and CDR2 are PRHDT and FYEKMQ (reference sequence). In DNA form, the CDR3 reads TGTGCCAGCAGCCGAGCACTCTCCCGTTGGACAGGGAAGGGTCATGGCTACACCTTC. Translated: CASSRALSRWTGKGHGYTF. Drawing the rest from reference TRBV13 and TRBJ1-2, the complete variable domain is AAGVIQSPRHLIKEKRETATLKCYPIPRHDTVYWYQQGPGQDPQFLISFYEKMQSDKGSIPDRFSAQQFSDYHSELNMSSLELGDSALYFCASSRALSRWTGKGHGYTFGSGTRLTVV.

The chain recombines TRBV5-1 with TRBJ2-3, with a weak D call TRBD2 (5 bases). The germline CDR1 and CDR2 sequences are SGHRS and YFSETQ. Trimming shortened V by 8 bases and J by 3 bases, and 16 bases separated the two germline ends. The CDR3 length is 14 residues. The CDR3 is CASSSGENTDTQYF. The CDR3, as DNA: TGCGCCAGTTCATCCGGGGAAAATACAGATACGCAGTATTTT.

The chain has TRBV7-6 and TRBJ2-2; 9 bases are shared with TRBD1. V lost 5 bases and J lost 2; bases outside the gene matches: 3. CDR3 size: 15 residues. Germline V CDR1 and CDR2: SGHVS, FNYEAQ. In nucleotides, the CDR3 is TGTGCCAGCAGCGAGACAGGGGGAAACACCGGGGAGCTGTTTTTT. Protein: CASSETGGNTGELFF. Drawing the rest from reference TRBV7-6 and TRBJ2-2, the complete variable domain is GAGVSQSPRYKVTKRGQDVALRCDPISGHVSLYWYRQALGQGPEFLTYFNYEAQQDKSGLPNDRFSAERPEGSISTLTIQRTEQRDSAMYRCASSETGGNTGELFFGEGSRLTVL.

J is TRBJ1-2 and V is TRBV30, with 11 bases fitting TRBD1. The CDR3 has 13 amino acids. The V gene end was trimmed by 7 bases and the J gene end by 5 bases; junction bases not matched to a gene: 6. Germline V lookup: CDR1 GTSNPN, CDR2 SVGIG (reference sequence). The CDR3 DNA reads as TGTGCCTCAGGACAGGGGGCCGGGTATGGCTACACCTTC. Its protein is CASGQGAGYGYTF.

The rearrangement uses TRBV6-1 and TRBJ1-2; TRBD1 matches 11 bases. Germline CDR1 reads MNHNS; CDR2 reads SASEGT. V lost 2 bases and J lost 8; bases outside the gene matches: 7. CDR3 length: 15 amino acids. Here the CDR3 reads CASSEHGQGAFGYTF. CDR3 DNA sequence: TGTGCCAGCAGTGAACACGGACAGGGGGCGTTCGGCTACACCTTC.

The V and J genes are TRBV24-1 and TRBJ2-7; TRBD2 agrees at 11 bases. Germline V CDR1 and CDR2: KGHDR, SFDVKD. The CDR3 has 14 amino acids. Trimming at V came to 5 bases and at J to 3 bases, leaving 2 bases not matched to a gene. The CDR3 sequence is CATSGGLAGYEQYV. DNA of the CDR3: TGTGCCACCAGTGGCGGACTAGCGGGCTACGAGCAGTACGTC.

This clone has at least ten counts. CDR3 protein: CASSYPPGGWLAFF. CDR3 nucleotide sequence: TGTGCCAGCAGTTACCCCCCGGGGGGTTGGCTAGCTTTCTTT. The chain is built from TRBV6-5 and TRBJ1-1, with D tentatively TRBD1 (5 bases). This CDR3 contains 14 residues. Germline lookup yields CDR1 MNHEY and CDR2 SVGAGI. V was trimmed by 2 bases and J by 10 bases, leaving 17 bases between them.

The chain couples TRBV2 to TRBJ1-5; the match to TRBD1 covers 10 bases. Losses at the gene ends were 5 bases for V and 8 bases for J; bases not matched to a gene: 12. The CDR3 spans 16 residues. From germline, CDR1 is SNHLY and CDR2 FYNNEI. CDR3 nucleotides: TGTGCCAGCAGTCCGACCGCGACAGGGGGCAGGGAGCCCCAGCATTTT. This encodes CASSPTATGGREPQHF. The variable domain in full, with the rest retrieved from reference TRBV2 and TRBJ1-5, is EPEVTQTPSHQVTQMGQEVILRCVPISNHLYFYWYRQILGQKVEFLVSFYNNEISEKSEIFDDQFSVERPDGSNFTLKIRSTKLEDSAMYFCASSPTATGGREPQHFGDGTRLSIL.

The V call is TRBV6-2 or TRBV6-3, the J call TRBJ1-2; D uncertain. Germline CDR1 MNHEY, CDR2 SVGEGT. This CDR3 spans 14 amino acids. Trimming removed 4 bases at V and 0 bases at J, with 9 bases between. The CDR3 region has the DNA TGTGCCAGCAGTTGGGCAGATTCTAACTATGGCTACACCTTC. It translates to CASSWADSNYGYTF.

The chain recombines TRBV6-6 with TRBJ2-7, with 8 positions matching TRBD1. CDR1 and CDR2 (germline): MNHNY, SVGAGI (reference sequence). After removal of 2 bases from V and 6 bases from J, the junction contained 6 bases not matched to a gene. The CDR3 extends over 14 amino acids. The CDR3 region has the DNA TGTGCCAGCAGTTACCTGCAGGGGGCCTCCGAGCAGTACTTC. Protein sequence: CASSYLQGASEQYF.

In DNA, the CDR3 is TGTGCCAGCAGTCCAGGACAGGGCTTATGGGACACTGAAGCTTTCTTT. Amino acids: CASSPGQGLWDTEAFF. The chain has TRBV28 and TRBJ1-1; 8 bases are a match to TRBD1. J gave up 3 bases and V 5 bases, and 11 bases lay outside the gene matches. The germline gives CDR1 MDHEN, CDR2 SYDVKM. This CDR3 is 16 amino acids long.

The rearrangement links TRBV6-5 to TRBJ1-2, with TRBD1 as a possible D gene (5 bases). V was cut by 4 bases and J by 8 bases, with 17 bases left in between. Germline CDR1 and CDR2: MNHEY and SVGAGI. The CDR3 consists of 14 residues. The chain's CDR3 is CASSSQIGQGGYTF. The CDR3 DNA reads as TGTGCCAGCAGTTCTCAGATAGGACAAGGGGGCTACACCTTC.

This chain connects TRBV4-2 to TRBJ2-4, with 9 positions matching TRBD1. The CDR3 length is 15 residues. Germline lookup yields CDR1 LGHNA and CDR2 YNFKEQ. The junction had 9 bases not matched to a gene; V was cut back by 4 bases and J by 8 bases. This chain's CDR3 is CASSPGTGSEDIQYF. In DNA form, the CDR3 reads TGTGCCAGCAGCCCCGGGACAGGGAGTGAGGACATTCAGTACTTC.

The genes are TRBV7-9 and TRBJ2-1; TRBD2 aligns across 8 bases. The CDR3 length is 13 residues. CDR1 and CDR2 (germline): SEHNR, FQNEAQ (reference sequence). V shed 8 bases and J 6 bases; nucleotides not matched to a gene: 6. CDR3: CASGIAGINEQFF. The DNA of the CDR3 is TGTGCCAGCGGGATAGCGGGAATCAATGAGCAGTTCTTC.

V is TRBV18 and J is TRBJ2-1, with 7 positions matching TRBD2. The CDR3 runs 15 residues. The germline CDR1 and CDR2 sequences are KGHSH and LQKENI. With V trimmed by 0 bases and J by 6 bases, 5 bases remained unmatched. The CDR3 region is CASSPPSGTGNEQFF. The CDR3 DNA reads TGTGCCAGCTCACCACCCAGCGGGACGGGCAATGAGCAGTTCTTC.